This T cell receptor beta chain was observed in a study of OX40 agonist ivuxolimab in advanced cancers. Study summary: The group had a mean age of roughly 56 years, ranged from about 20 to 79, and was 80% to 85% male.

Overall study findings and caveats: Among expanded peripheral T cells, antigen specificity went undetermined. Clonal expansion by week 6 occurred in CD4+ and CD8+ blood T cells (at 0.1 to 3.0 mg/kg).

Of note for this clone: Its antigen is not known.

Sequencing used immunoSEQ multiplex PCR; TCRdb keeps in-frame clones, though not all of them. This table holds some 63,000 clones, almost 95% found once. With V trimmed by 7 bases and J by 7 bases, 17 bases remained unmatched. The CDR3 has 16 amino acids. Germline-derived CDR1 and CDR2 are MNHEY and SMNVEV (reference sequence). The receptor was isolated from an adult with an advanced solid tumor such as melanoma, head and neck, liver or kidney cancer. This specimen was CD4+ or CD8+ T cells sorted from blood, taken in a trial of the OX40 agonist ivuxolimab. V and J are TRBV27 and TRBJ2-7; 9 bases are a match to TRBD2. The CDR3 is CASMGPGAGGPGEQYF. CDR3 DNA sequence: TGTGCCAGCATGGGTCCCGGGGCGGGAGGGCCTGGTGAGCAGTACTTC.